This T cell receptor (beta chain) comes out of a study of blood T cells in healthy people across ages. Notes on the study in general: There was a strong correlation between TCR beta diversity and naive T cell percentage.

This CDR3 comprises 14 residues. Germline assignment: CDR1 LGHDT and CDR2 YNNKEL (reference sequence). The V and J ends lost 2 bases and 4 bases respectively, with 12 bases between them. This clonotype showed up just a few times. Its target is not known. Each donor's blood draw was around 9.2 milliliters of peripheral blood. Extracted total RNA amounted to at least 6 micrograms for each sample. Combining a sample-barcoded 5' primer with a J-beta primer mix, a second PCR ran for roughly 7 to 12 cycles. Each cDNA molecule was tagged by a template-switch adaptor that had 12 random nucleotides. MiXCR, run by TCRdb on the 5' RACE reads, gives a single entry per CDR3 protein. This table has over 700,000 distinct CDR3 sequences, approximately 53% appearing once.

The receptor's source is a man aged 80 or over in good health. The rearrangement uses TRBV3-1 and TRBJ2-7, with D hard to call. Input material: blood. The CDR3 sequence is CASSQKDRHYEQYF. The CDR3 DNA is TGTGCCAGCAGCCAAAAGGACCGCCATTACGAGCAGTACTTC.